This TCR beta chain was retrieved from a study of T cell responses to AZD1222 COVID-19 vaccine. Study-wide findings and caveats: Donors were mostly white British, more females; clonal diversity possibly underestimated. Spike as a whole was targeted by vaccine-associated CD4 TCRs, dominant at 160-218 and 743-854. No repertoire was sampled before or during the peak T cell response, only after it. When two AZD1222 doses had been given, Spike-specific TCR breadth and depth rose.

Trimming shortened V by 1 base and J by 4 bases, and 7 bases separated the two germline ends. This CDR3 spans 13 amino acids. Germline V CDR1 and CDR2: SGHDN, FVKESK. TCRdb's copy holds only in-frame clones and misses some; the assay was immunoSEQ multiplex PCR. The table records 110,000 or so clones, 88% of them present only once. For this clone: Its antigen is currently unknown.

The clonotype originates from an adult in good health. The chain recombines TRBV14 with TRBJ1-1; D remains ambiguous. This specimen consisted of peripheral blood, obtained on day 0 of AZD1222 vaccination. This chain's CDR3 is CASSQGTFTEAFF. The CDR3 nucleotides read TGTGCCAGCAGCCAAGGGACCTTCACTGAAGCTTTCTTT.